This TCR beta chain was obtained from a study of cytomegalovirus exposure and HLA in healthy donors. About the study: Membership in the Caucasian-associated ancestry cluster was found for around 85% of 300 to 500 genotyped donors. Findings and caveats of the study: Exclusion applied to some V segments, including TRBV6-2 and TRBV6-3, as they were indistinguishable. A later analysis linked a missense DCLRE1C variant to TCR beta V- and J-gene trimming. Later on, analysis showed that most CMV-associated TCR beta chains appeared to be HLA-restricted.

V was trimmed by 4 bases and J by 12 bases, leaving 13 bases between them. Germline V lookup: CDR1 SGDLS, CDR2 YYNGEE. CDR3 size: 12 residues. In the PCR, 60 Vbeta and 13 Jbeta primers were used. The assay was immunoSEQ multiplex PCR, and TCRdb's table has in-frame clones only and misses some. The sample has 180,000 or so clones. On this clone: No antigen is known for it.

The chain is built from TRBV9 and TRBJ1-4; D is undetermined. The specimen sequenced was PBMCs. This clonotype was obtained from a boy aged 5 to 17 in good health and CMV-seronegative. CDR3 sequence reads: CASSHNDIELFF. CDR3 nucleotide sequence: TGTGCCAGCAGCCATAATGACATCGAACTGTTTTTT.